The following is a T cell receptor beta chain sequence with its context. Additional DNA sequences in this sample encode the identical CDR3. The sample is drawn from a study of shared clonotypes between healthy human individuals. Background on the study: CD4 naive and memory got three plates each, CD8 naive two, CD8 memory one.

Method: immunoSEQ multiplex PCR; TCRdb's copy keeps in-frame clones and lacks some. The sample has about 2.3 million clones, 92% seen once. Input material: naive CD4+ T cells from PBMCs. Subset in this sample: CD45RA+ positively selected. The receptor was derived from a man between 18 and 35 years old in good health. Some clones in this sample may be carry-over from other donors' samples.

This CDR3 is CASSLGQGVETQYF. The CDR3 nucleotides are TGTGCCAGCAGTTTGGGACAGGGTGTGGAGACCCAGTACTTC. The V gene is TRBV28, the J gene TRBJ2-5; 9 nucleotides line up with TRBD1. The V gene end was trimmed by 3 bases and the J gene end by 5 bases; junction bases not matched to a gene: 4. Germline V gives CDR1 MDHEN, CDR2 SYDVKM. The CDR3 is made up of 14 amino acids.